These 17 T cell receptor beta chains share one sample of origin, sequenced in a study of regulatory T cells in long-lasting Graves disease. Arm-PCR of CDR3 regions and iRepertoire HTBI primers were used to build TCR beta libraries. One entry per CDR3 protein, called by TCRdb with MiXCR from the multiplex PCR reads. The repertoire includes 400,000 to 500,000 distinct CDR3 sequences, around 15% of them detected once, and 17% sits in the top ten. Time point indicated: newly diagnosed GD, antithyroid drugs for less than 3 months. The TCR library was made from RNA that had been extracted from PBMCs in TRIzol. These data were also filed under a second study, of T cells in Graves' hyperthyroidism and ophthalmopathy.

Sequencing was performed on peripheral blood mononuclear cells (PBMCs), taken at new diagnosis, from a patient treated with antithyroid drugs. Receptors originate from a woman in her forties or fifties with Graves disease.

This clonotype was observed many times. The rearrangement links TRBV2 to TRBJ2-1, with 8 bases that match TRBD2. Germline values: CDR1 SNHLY, CDR2 FYNNEI. The CDR3 totals 12 residues. Trimming at V came to 6 bases and at J to 9 bases, leaving 4 bases not matched to a gene. The CDR3 DNA follows: TGTGCCAGCAGAAAGGCGGGGGGTGAGCAGTTCTTC. This translates into CASRKAGGEQFF.

This clonotype occurred a few times. The genes are TRBV4-2 and TRBJ2-1, with 10 bases that match TRBD2. From germline, CDR1 is LGHNA and CDR2 YNFKEQ. V lost 1 base and J lost 9; bases outside the gene matches: 3. The CDR3 loop spans 14 amino acids. The CDR3 nucleotides are TGTGCCAGCAGCCAAGCTAGCGGGAGAGGTGAGCAGTTCTTC. Protein sequence: CASSQASGRGEQFF.

The chain has TRBV6-2 or TRBV6-3 and TRBJ2-3; tentatively, D is TRBD1 (6 bases). The CDR3 sequence is 18 residues long. Germline loops: CDR1 MNHEY, CDR2 SVGEGT. V lost 6 bases and J lost 4, with 26 bases in between. The CDR3 sequence: CASRIGVWGLGNADTQYF. The CDR3 nucleotides are TGTGCCAGCAGAATCGGAGTATGGGGGCTCGGTAATGCAGATACGCAGTATTTT.

This clonotype was picked up many times. This chain joins TRBV3-1 and TRBJ2-3; 8 nucleotides line up with TRBD2. The germline CDR1 and CDR2 sequences are LGHDT and YNNKEL (reference sequence). The ends lost 6 bases at V and 4 bases at J; junction bases unmatched: 9. The CDR3 length is 15 residues. Here the CDR3 DNA reads TGTGCCAGCAGGACCGGACTAGCACTCGCAGATACGCAGTATTTT. Encoded protein: CASRTGLALADTQYF.

The chain is built from TRBV14 and TRBJ1-3; no clear D. The germline gives CDR1 SGHDN, CDR2 FVKESK. Trimming stripped 0 bases from V and 4 bases from J, with 7 bases between. This CDR3 contains 14 residues. In DNA form, the CDR3 reads TGTGCCAGCAGCCAAGAGTATCGCGGAAACACCATATATTTT. Translated: CASSQEYRGNTIYF.

This clonotype was detected ten times or more. This chain links TRBV5-6 with TRBJ2-5; 7 nucleotides line up with TRBD1. V dropped 0 bases and J dropped 2; count of bases not matched to a gene: 7. CDR1 SGHDT and CDR2 YYEEEE come from the germline V gene. The CDR3 consists of 16 residues. CDR3 nucleotides: TGTGCCAGCAGCTTGGTGACAGGGAGTGGGCAAGAGACCCAGTACTTC. Protein: CASSLVTGSGQETQYF.

The chain is built from TRBV9 and TRBJ2-1, with 13 nucleotides matching TRBD2. J lost 0 bases, V lost 4 bases, and 7 bases had no gene match. CDR1 SGDLS and CDR2 YYNGEE come from the germline V gene. The CDR3 contains 18 residues. The CDR3 region has the DNA TGTGCCAGCAGCCGGACTAGCGGGAGATTAAGCTCCTACAATGAGCAGTTCTTC. This translates into CASSRTSGRLSSYNEQFF. Full variable domain (outside the CDR3, taken from reference TRBV9 and TRBJ2-1): DSGVTQTPKHLITATGQRVTLRCSPRSGDLSVYWYQQSLDQGLQFLIQYYNGEERAKGNILERFSAQQFPDLHSELNLSSLELGDSALYFCASSRTSGRLSSYNEQFFGPGTRLTVL.

The CDR3 is CAISESREGRNEQFF. The CDR3 DNA reads as TGTGCCATCAGTGAGTCCCGGGAGGGCCGCAATGAGCAGTTCTTC. This chain joins TRBV10-3 and TRBJ2-1, with 8 bases identical to TRBD2. CDR1 ENHRY and CDR2 SYGVKD come from the germline V gene. V dropped 0 bases and J dropped 6; count of bases not matched to a gene: 4. This CDR3 comprises 15 residues.

This clonotype was detected ten times or more. A read error may produce the germline difference seen at one junction end. The chain uses TRBV7-9 and TRBJ2-3; the match to TRBD2 covers 7 bases. The CDR3 spans 15 residues. The germline gives CDR1 SEHNR, CDR2 FQNEAQ (reference sequence). The CDR3 is CASSFRQTSTDTQYF. In DNA, the CDR3 is TGTGCCAGCAGCTTTCGCCAGACTAGCACAGATACACAGTATTTT.

This clonotype was counted between two and nine times. The V call is TRBV10-1, the J call TRBJ2-7, with TRBD2 matching over 12 bases. This CDR3 spans 18 amino acids. Germline V gives CDR1 WNHNN, CDR2 SYGVQD (reference sequence). J was trimmed by 5 bases and V by 0 bases; bases with no gene match: 11. The CDR3 coding sequence is TGCGCCAGCAGTGAGTCAGGGGCTAGCGGGAGGGAGACAGACGAGCAGTACTTC. Amino acid sequence: CASSESGASGRETDEQYF.

The chain combines TRBV6-5 with TRBJ1-1; D is unresolved. V was cut by 0 bases and J by 5 bases, with 10 bases left in between. Germline lookup yields CDR1 MNHEY and CDR2 SVGAGI. The CDR3 is 14 residues long. The CDR3 sequence: CASSYSNLGTEAFF. CDR3 nucleotides: TGTGCCAGCAGTTACTCGAATCTGGGGACTGAAGCTTTCTTT.

There are many counts of this clonotype. This rearrangement joins TRBV5-1 to TRBJ2-2; D is undetermined. Trimming cost V 0 bases and J 1 base, with 13 bases left between them. Germline loops: CDR1 SGHRS, CDR2 YFSETQ. This CDR3 is 17 amino acids long. CDR3 nucleotide sequence: TGCGCCAGCAGCTTGGGGTCGGCTCGGAAGAACACCGGGGAGCTGTTTTTT. As protein: CASSLGSARKNTGELFF.

This clonotype was picked up many times. The rearrangement joins TRBV18 to TRBJ2-3; D is possibly TRBD1 (5 bases). The CDR3 is 14 amino acids. CDR1 is KGHSH and CDR2 is LQKENI in the germline V gene. Trimming pared 5 bases from V and 0 bases from J, leaving 9 bases between. CDR3 sequence reads: CASSKQESTDTQYF. In DNA form, the CDR3 reads TGTGCCAGCTCAAAACAGGAGAGCACAGATACGCAGTATTTT.

A few counts support this clonotype. The rearrangement uses TRBV7-2 and TRBJ2-5; 7 positions match TRBD2. There are 17 residues in the CDR3. V gave up 6 bases and J gave up 0 bases; unmatched junction bases: 13. Germline V gene data show CDR1 as SGHTA and CDR2 as FQGNSA. The CDR3 reads CASRLPFSGAHQETQYF. Written as DNA, the CDR3 is TGTGCCAGCAGACTTCCCTTCAGCGGGGCCCACCAAGAGACCCAGTACTTC.

In this sample, this clonotype turned up many times. The V and J genes are TRBV3-1 and TRBJ2-3; the D is unclear. The germline V gene encodes CDR1 LGHDT and CDR2 YNNKEL (reference sequence). Trimming took off 1 base at V and 4 bases at J, with 12 bases between the two ends. The CDR3 totals 15 residues. CDR3 sequence reads: CASSQVLGFADTQYF. CDR3 coding DNA: TGTGCCAGCAGCCAAGTCTTGGGGTTCGCAGATACGCAGTATTTT.

This clonotype was seen at least ten times. The V call is TRBV2, the J call TRBJ2-7; 10 nucleotides align to TRBD2. Per the germline V gene, CDR1 is SNHLY and CDR2 is FYNNEI. The CDR3 has 17 residues. V lost 6 bases, J lost 2 bases, and 13 bases stayed unmatched. CDR3 DNA: TGTGCCAGCAGAGATAGTCTAGCGGGAGTGAGCGCCTACGAGCAGTACTTC. This codes for CASRDSLAGVSAYEQYF. The full variable domain, rest sourced from reference TRBV2 and TRBJ2-7, is EPEVTQTPSHQVTQMGQEVILRCVPISNHLYFYWYRQILGQKVEFLVSFYNNEISEKSEIFDDQFSVERPDGSNFTLKIRSTKLEDSAMYFCASRDSLAGVSAYEQYFGPGTRLTVT.

This clonotype appeared many times. J is TRBJ2-7 and V is TRBV7-8, with 8 bases aligning to TRBD1. With 6 bases clipped from V and 7 bases from J, the junction kept 14 bases outside the gene matches. The CDR3 consists of 15 residues. Germline-derived CDR1 and CDR2 are SGHVS and FQNEAQ. CDR3 residues: CASRLGAQGAGEQYF. Written as DNA, the CDR3 is TGTGCCAGCAGACTAGGAGCGCAGGGGGCTGGGGAGCAGTACTTC. The full variable domain, completed using reference TRBV7-8 and TRBJ2-7, is GAGVSQSPRYKVAKRGQDVALRCDPISGHVSLFWYQQALGQGPEFLTYFQNEAQLDKSGLPSDRFFAERPEGSVSTLKIQRTQQEDSAVYLCASRLGAQGAGEQYFGPGTRLTVT.